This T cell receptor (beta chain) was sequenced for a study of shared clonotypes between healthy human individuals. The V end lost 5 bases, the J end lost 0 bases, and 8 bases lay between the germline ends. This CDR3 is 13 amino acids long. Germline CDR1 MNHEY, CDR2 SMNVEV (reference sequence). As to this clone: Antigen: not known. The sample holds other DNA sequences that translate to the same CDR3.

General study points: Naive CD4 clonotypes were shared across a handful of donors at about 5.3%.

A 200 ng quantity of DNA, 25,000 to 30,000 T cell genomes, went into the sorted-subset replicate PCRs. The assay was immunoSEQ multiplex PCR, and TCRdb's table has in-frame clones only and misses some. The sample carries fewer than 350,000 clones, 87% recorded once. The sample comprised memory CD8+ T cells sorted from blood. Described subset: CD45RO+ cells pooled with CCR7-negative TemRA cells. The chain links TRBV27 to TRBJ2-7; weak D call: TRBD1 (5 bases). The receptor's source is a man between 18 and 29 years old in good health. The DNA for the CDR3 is TGTGCCAGCAGTCTTGACAGCTCCTACGAGCAGTACTTC. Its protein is CASSLDSSYEQYF.